What follows are 2 T cell receptor beta chains derived from one specimen sequenced in a study of cytomegalovirus exposure and HLA in healthy donors. The study ran its PCR with 60 Vbeta and 13 Jbeta primers. Libraries were prepared by immunoSEQ multiplex PCR; TCRdb keeps only in-frame clonotypes and omits some of them. The data contain fewer than 200,000 clones, 60% to 80% of them seen just once; the ten biggest clones take up 1.3% to 1.5%. Sequences were obtained from PBMCs. The receptors come from a man aged 55 to 69 in good health and CMV-seronegative.

The gene calls are TRBV7-2 and TRBJ1-2; TRBD1 matches at 8 bases. J lost 3 bases, V lost 5 bases, and 5 bases had no gene match. The CDR3 runs to 14 residues. In germline, CDR1 is SGHTA, CDR2 FQGNSA. CDR3 residues: CASSPRQGYYGYTF. Here the CDR3 DNA reads TGTGCCAGCAGCCCCCGACAGGGGTACTATGGCTACACCTTC. Using reference TRBV7-2 and TRBJ1-2 for the parts outside the CDR3, the full variable domain is GAGVSQSPSNKVTEKGKDVELRCDPISGHTALYWYRQSLGQGLEFLIYFQGNSAPDKSGLPSDRFSAERTGGSVSTLTIQRTQQEDSAVYLCASSPRQGYYGYTFGSGTRLTVV.

This clone was picked up a small number of times. The rearrangement uses TRBV7-9 and TRBJ2-5, with D perhaps TRBD1 (7 bases). Trimming removed 6 bases at V and 1 base at J, with 12 bases between. This CDR3 is built from 14 residues. Germline CDR1 and CDR2: SEHNR and FQNEAQ (reference sequence). Written as DNA, the CDR3 is TGTGCCAGCAGGCGGGGACAGTTCCAAGAGACCCAGTACTTC. The encoded protein is CASRRGQFQETQYF.